This T cell receptor (beta chain) stems from a study of blood T cell repertoires in COVID-19. In the study overall: The origin of the acute and convalescent COVID-19 samples was the United States, Italy and Spain.

This clone has only a few counts. From germline, CDR1 is SEHNR and CDR2 FQNEAQ (reference sequence). Trimming pared 5 bases from V and 1 base from J, leaving 6 bases between. CDR3 size: 12 residues. Generated by immunoSEQ multiplex PCR, the TCRdb table keeps only in-frame clones and is missing some. The table records roughly 150,000 clones, approximately 82% of them present only once. The sequence was collected from a man between 70 and 80 years old who had recovered from COVID-19. This chain connects TRBV7-9 to TRBJ2-7; unclear D gene. The specimen sequenced was peripheral blood. The CDR3 region is CASSRGSYEQYF. DNA for the CDR3: TGTGCCAGCAGCCGCGGTTCCTACGAGCAGTACTTC.